This T cell receptor beta chain comes out of a study of control samples from healthy donors and cancer patients. Looked up from germline, CDR1 is SNHLY and CDR2 is FYNNEI. Germline trimming cut 6 bases from V and 1 base from J; bases unmatched to any gene: 6. The length of the CDR3 is 15 residues. Repertoires were generated with immunoSEQ multiplex PCR, while TCRdb's copy carries only in-frame clones and drops some. Of about 120,000 clones listed, 88% are singletons. The rearrangement uses TRBV2 and TRBJ2-5; TRBD1 matches 9 bases. Sequencing was carried out using blood. This sequence originates from a woman in her 70s in good health. CDR3 sequence reads: CASRGQGTPQETQYF. CDR3 sequence (DNA): TGTGCCAGCAGGGGACAGGGCACCCCCCAAGAGACCCAGTACTTC. The full variable domain, in which reference TRBV2 and TRBJ2-5 provide the parts outside the CDR3, is EPEVTQTPSHQVTQMGQEVILRCVPISNHLYFYWYRQILGQKVEFLVSFYNNEISEKSEIFDDQFSVERPDGSNFTLKIRSTKLEDSAMYFCASRGQGTPQETQYFGPGTRLLVL.